One TCR beta chain is described in this entry. The V gene end was trimmed by 4 bases and the J gene end by 7 bases; junction bases not matched to a gene: 12. CDR3 length: 18 residues. Germline CDR1 is LGHNA and CDR2 is YNFKEQ. The data stem from a study of blood T cell repertoires in COVID-19. About the research overall: Samples taken during acute and convalescent COVID-19 were collected in the United States, Italy and Spain. PBMCs, B-cell-depleted T cells, or T cells provided the cDNA or gDNA that made up the material.

As handled by the study authors: The authors estimated nucleated cell counts from reference gene primer amplification. Clones were read by immunoSEQ multiplex PCR, and TCRdb kept only the in-frame ones, dropping some. Clone size and V and J calls were adopted from that table, with D and trimming inferred from the DNA. The table shows approximately 35,000 clones, with approximately 88% occurring only once. The sample comprised peripheral blood. V and J are TRBV4-2 and TRBJ2-1; 14 nucleotides match TRBD2. The clonotype was recovered from a man in his 60s with active COVID-19. CDR3 sequence: CASSLIGTSGRRGNEQFF. In DNA, the CDR3 is TGTGCCAGCAGCCTAATTGGGACTAGCGGGAGACGGGGGAATGAGCAGTTCTTC.